This T cell receptor beta chain was sequenced in a study of human T cells and chemical hapten exposure. Study-level information: Patients, mostly women, had alopecia areata, alopecia totalis or alopecia universalis.

In TCRdb, the RACE reads were re-called with MiXCR into one record per CDR3 protein. This repertoire shows fewer than 400,000 distinct CDR3 sequences, approximately 6.9% found once; its top ten account for approximately 8.9%. Notes on the study in general: No shift was seen in TCRs above 1 in 1000 frequency with DPC sensitization.

This clonotype was seen many times. As yet, its antigen is unknown. V was clipped by 0 bases and J by 0 bases, with 9 bases between them. This CDR3 has 16 residues. Looked up from germline, CDR1 is SGHTA and CDR2 is FQGNSA. Time point described: patch test 1, 2 weeks after DPC sensitization. Described treatment: therapeutic diphenylcyclopropenone sensitization with weekly scalp DPC. The input for sequencing was whole blood, taken in connection with sensitization to the hapten diphenylcyclopropenone (DPC). This chain connects TRBV7-2 to TRBJ2-1; D is perhaps TRBD2 (5 bases). The clonotype comes from a woman aged 18-30 years with alopecia areata. Some clones in this sample may be carry-over from other donors' samples. The CDR3 spells CASSLARTSSYNEQFF. The CDR3 DNA sequence: TGTGCCAGCAGCTTAGCGAGGACTTCCTCCTACAATGAGCAGTTCTTC. Full variable domain (missing parts from reference TRBV7-2 and TRBJ2-1): GAGVSQSPSNKVTEKGKDVELRCDPISGHTALYWYRQSLGQGLEFLIYFQGNSAPDKSGLPSDRFSAERTGGSVSTLTIQRTQQEDSAVYLCASSLARTSSYNEQFFGPGTRLTVL.